These 30 T cell receptor beta chains were all obtained from the same sample, sequenced in a study of blood T cell repertoires in COVID-19. Method: immunoSEQ multiplex PCR; TCRdb's copy keeps in-frame clones and lacks some. Here the sample spans 180,000 or so clones, more than 75% being singletons. The sample comprised PBMCs or T cells enriched from blood (not recorded which). The receptors stem from a woman younger than 45 who had recovered from COVID-19.

V usage is TRBV6-5 and J usage is TRBJ2-1; D perhaps matches TRBD2 (5 bases). The germline V gene has CDR1 MNHEY and CDR2 SVGAGI. This CDR3 region has 14 residues. Trimming stripped 8 bases from V and 3 bases from J, with 14 bases between. CDR3 sequence: CASLWRNIYNEQFF. The CDR3 DNA reads TGTGCCAGCCTATGGAGGAATATCTACAATGAGCAGTTCTTC.

This chain uses TRBV28 with TRBJ1-1; TRBD1 agrees at 8 bases. The ends lost 6 bases at V and 1 base at J; junction bases unmatched: 7. The CDR3 runs to 15 residues. The germline V gene encodes CDR1 MDHEN and CDR2 SYDVKM. CDR3 loop: CASRIGGTGNTEAFF. CDR3 nucleotide sequence: TGTGCCAGCAGGATAGGGGGGACAGGGAACACTGAAGCTTTCTTT.

The chain recombines TRBV19 with TRBJ2-7; 7 nucleotides line up with TRBD1. CDR1 is LNHDA, CDR2 SQIVND, per germline (reference sequence). The V and J ends lost 6 bases and 3 bases, in that order; junction bases with no gene match: 5. The CDR3 contains 13 residues. The CDR3 DNA is TGTGCCAGTAGCGGGACAGACTTCTACGAGCAGTACTTC. Protein product: CASSGTDFYEQYF.

This clone was counted once. The chain recombines TRBV24-1 with TRBJ2-3; 7 nucleotides agree with TRBD2. This CDR3 contains 14 residues. After removal of 6 bases from V and 2 bases from J, the junction contained 4 bases not matched to a gene. The germline gives CDR1 KGHDR, CDR2 SFDVKD. This chain's CDR3 is CATSPGLPTDTQYF. The CDR3 nucleotides read TGTGCCACCAGTCCGGGACTACCCACAGATACGCAGTATTTT.

The chain uses TRBV2 and TRBJ2-4; D is perhaps TRBD2 (5 bases). The CDR3 length is 14 residues. V was clipped by 3 bases and J by 8 bases, with 14 bases between them. The V gene's germline CDR1 is SNHLY and CDR2 FYNNEI. The CDR3 loop reads CASSDGEIRDIQYF. As DNA, the CDR3 is TGTGCCAGCAGTGACGGGGAAATCCGGGACATTCAGTACTTC.

The chain is built from TRBV27 and TRBJ2-5, with D possibly being TRBD1 (6 bases). V lost 1 base and J lost 5, with 11 bases in between. This CDR3 region has 14 residues. Germline assignment: CDR1 MNHEY and CDR2 SMNVEV (reference sequence). CDR3 nucleotide sequence: TGTGCCAGCAGTTTATACCCAAGGGGGGAGACCCAGTACTTC. Its protein is CASSLYPRGETQYF.

V and J are TRBV9 and TRBJ1-2, with D perhaps matching TRBD1 (5 bases). The CDR3 extends over 14 amino acids. Germline V lookup: CDR1 SGDLS, CDR2 YYNGEE. V was shortened by 0 bases and J by 8 bases, with 14 bases between the two germline ends. The CDR3 is CASSVDFTGRGYTF. DNA of the CDR3: TGTGCCAGCAGCGTAGATTTTACAGGCCGGGGCTACACCTTC.

This rearrangement joins TRBV23-1 to TRBJ2-7, with D perhaps matching TRBD2 (5 bases). TRBV23-1 is an ORF for which the function is uncertain. With 3 bases removed from V and 3 bases from J, the gap between germline ends came to 6 bases. The CDR3 loop spans 12 amino acids. The CDR3 sequence: CASSHRGYEQYF. The CDR3 DNA follows: TGCGCCAGCAGTCACCGGGGCTACGAGCAGTACTTC.

The chain employs TRBV29-1 and TRBJ2-7, with TRBD2 matching 7 bases. The V gene end was trimmed by 6 bases and the J gene end by 4 bases; junction bases not matched to a gene: 9. The CDR3 is 13 amino acids. Per germline, CDR1 SQVTM and CDR2 ANQGSEA. The CDR3 DNA follows: TGCAGCGTGGGGGGGGACCTTACATACGAGCAGTACTTC. Protein sequence: CSVGGDLTYEQYF.

The V gene is TRBV27, the J gene TRBJ1-1; D gene unclear. This CDR3 has 15 residues. The germline V gene has CDR1 MNHEY and CDR2 SMNVEV (reference sequence). The ends were cut back, 7 bases at V and 1 base at J, with 16 bases in the middle. The CDR3 coding sequence is TGTGCCAGCAAAGCGGGGTTGGGGAGGAACACTGAAGCTTTCTTT. Translated: CASKAGLGRNTEAFF.

This rearrangement joins TRBV2 to TRBJ1-6; no clear D. CDR3 size: 14 residues. In germline, CDR1 is SNHLY, CDR2 FYNNEI. The ends were cut back, 6 bases at V and 6 bases at J, with 12 bases in the middle. CDR3 bases: TGTGCCAGCAGCCCTTTTGGGAGTAATTCACCCCTCCACTTT. As protein: CASSPFGSNSPLHF.

V gene TRBV6-1 combines with J gene TRBJ1-3; D not certain. V was cut by 3 bases and J by 0 bases, with 6 bases left in between. The CDR3 covers 14 residues. Germline V lookup: CDR1 MNHNS, CDR2 SASEGT. The CDR3 protein is CASSEGGSGNTIYF. Written as DNA, the CDR3 is TGTGCCAGCAGTGAGGGAGGCTCTGGAAACACCATATATTTT.

This sequence joins TRBV11-2 and TRBJ2-3, with D unclear. In germline, CDR1 is SGHAT, CDR2 FQNNGV. There are 14 residues in the CDR3. The V end lost 1 base, the J end lost 3 bases, and 8 bases lay between the germline ends. In DNA form, the CDR3 reads TGTGCCAGCAGCTTAGTGAGGCGTACAGATACGCAGTATTTT. Protein product: CASSLVRRTDTQYF.

The V gene is TRBV19, the J gene TRBJ2-3, with TRBD2 as a possible D gene (5 bases). The germline V and J ends were trimmed by 3 bases and 1 base, with 11 bases remaining between them. CDR3 length equals 15 residues. Germline V gives CDR1 LNHDA, CDR2 SQIVND (reference sequence). CDR3 sequence reads: CASSIVGEGTDTQYF. The DNA for the CDR3 is TGTGCCAGTAGTATCGTGGGAGAAGGCACAGATACGCAGTATTTT.

The chain recombines TRBV20-1 with TRBJ2-7; D is ambiguous. Looked up from germline, CDR1 is DFQATT and CDR2 is SNEGSKA (reference sequence). V was trimmed by 6 bases and J by 0 bases, leaving 6 bases between them. The CDR3 is 11 amino acids. CDR3 coding DNA: TGCAGTGCACAGAGCTCCTACGAGCAGTACTTC. Amino acid sequence: CSAQSSYEQYF.

J is TRBJ2-3 and V is TRBV19; no firm D call. CDR1 LNHDA and CDR2 SQIVND come from the germline V gene (reference sequence). Trimming stripped 1 base from V and 1 base from J, with 15 bases between. The CDR3 is 17 amino acids. The CDR3 is CASSIAVSFQGTDTQYF. The DNA of the CDR3 is TGTGCCAGTAGTATAGCGGTTTCGTTCCAGGGCACAGATACGCAGTATTTT.

The V gene is TRBV2, the J gene TRBJ1-1, with 11 bases fitting TRBD1. CDR1 and CDR2 (germline): SNHLY, FYNNEI. V dropped 6 bases and J dropped 6; count of bases not matched to a gene: 12. The CDR3 spans 16 residues. The CDR3 nucleotides read TGTGCCAGCAGCGGAACCCGGACAGGGGGCGTCTCTGAAGCTTTCTTT. This encodes CASSGTRTGGVSEAFF. Full variable domain (missing parts from reference TRBV2 and TRBJ1-1): EPEVTQTPSHQVTQMGQEVILRCVPISNHLYFYWYRQILGQKVEFLVSFYNNEISEKSEIFDDQFSVERPDGSNFTLKIRSTKLEDSAMYFCASSGTRTGGVSEAFFGQGTRLTVV.

The rearrangement uses TRBV19 and TRBJ1-3; D ambiguous. This CDR3 has 14 residues. V lost 6 bases to trimming and J lost 4 bases, with 13 bases between them. Germline lookup yields CDR1 LNHDA and CDR2 SQIVND (reference sequence). The CDR3 protein is CASRLLSGGNTIYF. DNA for the CDR3: TGTGCCAGTAGGCTATTATCGGGAGGAAACACCATATATTTT. The whole variable domain, remainder taken from reference TRBV19 and TRBJ1-3, is DGGITQSPKYLFRKEGQNVTLSCEQNLNHDAMYWYRQDPGQGLRLIYYSQIVNDFQKGDIAEGYSVSREKKESFPLTVTSAQKNPTAFYLCASRLLSGGNTIYFGEGSWLTVV.

The J gene is TRBJ1-6, the V gene TRBV13, with D perhaps matching TRBD1 (5 bases). V lost 3 bases, J lost 10 bases, and 13 bases lay in between. Germline V lookup: CDR1 PRHDT, CDR2 FYEKMQ (reference sequence). CDR3 length: 14 residues. CDR3 region: CASSLGGKGSPLHF. The CDR3 DNA reads TGTGCCAGCAGCTTGGGGGGAAAAGGGTCACCCCTCCACTTT. The full variable domain, its missing parts supplied by reference TRBV13 and TRBJ1-6, is AAGVIQSPRHLIKEKRETATLKCYPIPRHDTVYWYQQGPGQDPQFLISFYEKMQSDKGSIPDRFSAQQFSDYHSELNMSSLELGDSALYFCASSLGGKGSPLHFGNGTRLTVT.

This rearrangement joins TRBV4-2 to TRBJ2-6; the D gene is possibly TRBD2 (5 bases). V was cut by 5 bases and J by 0 bases, with 14 bases left in between. The CDR3 is 17 amino acids. Germline V gene sequence: CDR1 LGHNA, CDR2 YNFKEQ. DNA of the CDR3: TGTGCCAGCAGCAGAGACGGAGGTGACTCTGGGGCCAACGTCCTGACTTTC. Residues: CASSRDGGDSGANVLTF.

V and J are TRBV2 and TRBJ1-5, with D maybe TRBD1 (5 bases). This CDR3 region has 13 residues. Trimming pared 4 bases from V and 9 bases from J, leaving 13 bases between. Germline V gene data show CDR1 as SNHLY and CDR2 as FYNNEI. The CDR3 nucleotides are TGTGCCAGCAGTGTAGAGCGAAGGGGGCCCCAGCATTTT. This gives the protein CASSVERRGPQHF.

V usage is TRBV30 and J usage is TRBJ2-7; no firm D call. V was trimmed by 1 base and J by 5 bases, leaving 6 bases between them. The CDR3 has 11 amino acids. Germline lookup yields CDR1 GTSNPN and CDR2 SVGIG (reference sequence). The CDR3 region is CAWSARDEQYF. CDR3 nucleotides: TGTGCCTGGAGTGCCCGAGACGAGCAGTACTTC.

This clone has just a few counts. The V call is TRBV28, the J call TRBJ1-5, with TRBD1 matching 7 bases. The J segment lost 4 bases and the V segment lost 6 bases, leaving 9 bases of the junction unmatched. CDR1 is MDHEN and CDR2 is SYDVKM in the germline V gene. This CDR3 region has 15 residues. The CDR3 sequence is CASSPPGDSNQPQHF. CDR3 nucleotide sequence: TGTGCCAGCAGCCCACCAGGGGACAGTAATCAGCCCCAGCATTTT.

The chain is built from TRBV15 and TRBJ1-5; D unclear. The CDR3 is 15 amino acids. Per the germline V gene, CDR1 is LNHNV and CDR2 is YYDKDF (reference sequence). The V end lost 4 bases, the J end lost 4 bases, and 14 bases lay between the germline ends. The CDR3 DNA reads TGTGCCACCAGCATCGGTTCGTTGGTAAATCAGCCCCAGCATTTT. Amino acids: CATSIGSLVNQPQHF.

The V call is TRBV7-9, the J call TRBJ2-1, with 11 bases fitting TRBD2. V trimming: 7 bases; J trimming: 8 bases; junction bases outside the gene matches: 7. Germline assignment: CDR1 SEHNR and CDR2 FQNEAQ (reference sequence). The CDR3 contains 14 residues. CDR3 region: CASIRTSGSDEQFF. Here the CDR3 DNA reads TGTGCCAGCATAAGGACTAGCGGGTCCGATGAGCAGTTCTTC.

The chain recombines TRBV28 with TRBJ1-2; TRBD1 might be the D (5 bases). Germline V gene data show CDR1 as MDHEN and CDR2 as SYDVKM. This CDR3 spans 16 amino acids. Trimming stripped 8 bases from V and 4 bases from J, with 23 bases between. The CDR3 spells CASGGAGLNLGYGYTF. CDR3 sequence (DNA): TGTGCCAGCGGCGGGGCAGGCCTCAATCTTGGCTATGGCTACACCTTC.

The rearrangement uses TRBV5-1 and TRBJ2-5, with 8 bases fitting TRBD2. CDR3 length: 17 residues. The V and J ends lost 5 bases and 2 bases, in that order; junction bases with no gene match: 14. Germline CDR1 is SGHRS and CDR2 is YFSETQ. CDR3 DNA: TGCGCCAGCAGACCCGGAGCATCCGCTAGCGGGCAAGAGACCCAGTACTTC. Translating gives CASRPGASASGQETQYF.

The chain recombines TRBV6-6 with TRBJ2-5, with a possible D match to TRBD2 (6 bases). Germline CDR1 MNHNY, CDR2 SVGAGI (reference sequence). Trimming took 5 bases from V and 2 from J, leaving 9 bases between them. CDR3 length equals 13 residues. The CDR3 region is CASSDREQETQYF. CDR3 coding DNA: TGTGCCAGCAGTGATCGGGAGCAAGAGACCCAGTACTTC.

The V and J genes are TRBV11-1 and TRBJ2-1, with D perhaps TRBD1 (6 bases). This CDR3 spans 13 amino acids. CDR1 SGHAT and CDR2 FQDESV come from the germline V gene (reference sequence). Between the trimmed V and J ends, which lost 10 bases and 3 bases, there was a span of 13 bases. The CDR3, as DNA: TGTGCCACGACCGGGACAATCTACAATGAGCAGTTCTTC. Its protein product is CATTGTIYNEQFF.

V gene TRBV5-1 combines with J gene TRBJ2-7; 7 bases fit TRBD1. The germline V gene has CDR1 SGHRS and CDR2 YFSETQ. The CDR3 length is 14 residues. The ends lost 3 bases at V and 7 bases at J; junction bases unmatched: 10. Here the CDR3 reads CASSSLTGPGEQYF. In DNA form, the CDR3 reads TGCGCCAGCAGCTCTCTGACAGGGCCGGGGGAGCAGTACTTC.